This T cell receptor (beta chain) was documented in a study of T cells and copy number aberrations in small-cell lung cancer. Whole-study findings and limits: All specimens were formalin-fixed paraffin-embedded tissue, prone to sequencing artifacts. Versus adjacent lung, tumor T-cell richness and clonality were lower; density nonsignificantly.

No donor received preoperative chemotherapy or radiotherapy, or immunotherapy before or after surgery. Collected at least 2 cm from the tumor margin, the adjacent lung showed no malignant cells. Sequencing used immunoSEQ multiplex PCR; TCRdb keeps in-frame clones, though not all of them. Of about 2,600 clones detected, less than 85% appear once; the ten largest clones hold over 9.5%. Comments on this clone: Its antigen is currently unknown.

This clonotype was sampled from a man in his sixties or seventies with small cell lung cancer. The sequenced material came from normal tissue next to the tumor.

This chain's CDR3 is CASSSGGLADEQFF. CDR3 sequence (DNA): TGTGCCAGCAGTTCCGGGGGACTAGCAGATGAGCAGTTCTTC. This rearrangement joins TRBV6-5 to TRBJ2-1, with 9 bases matching TRBD2. Looked up from germline, CDR1 is MNHEY and CDR2 is SVGAGI. This CDR3 has 14 residues. V shed 4 bases, J shed 8 bases, and the junction held 6 bases outside the gene matches.